At least ten counts were recorded for the clone carrying this T cell receptor beta chain. This sample is part of a study of neurological immune-mediated disorders. CDR1 is MGHDK, CDR2 SYGVNS, per germline. The CDR3 sequence is 15 residues long. Trimming stripped 1 base from V and 4 bases from J, with 12 bases between. By 5'RACE with 10-nucleotide random UMIs, the cDNA was made. MiXCR, applied by TCRdb to the 5' RACE reads, yields one record per CDR3 protein. The sample shows tens of thousands of distinct CDR3 sequences, 10% of them seen only once. The gene calls are TRBV25-1 and TRBJ2-3; the D gene could be TRBD1 or TRBD2 (6 bases each). The TCR sequence derives from a woman in her 30s with HTLV-1-associated myelopathy (HAM/TSP). The specimen sequenced was PBMCs. Here the CDR3 DNA reads TGTGCCAGCAGTGAATGGGTGGGGGGCCCAGATACGCAGTATTTT. It codes for CASSEWVGGPDTQYF.